This T cell receptor (beta chain) was profiled in a study of naive and memory T cell subsets. General study results and limits: Over 95% of naive TCR sequences appeared only once, unlike memory subsets.

Both TRBC1 and TRBC2 were covered by a beta constant-region primer of two equimolar oligonucleotides. The ligated cDNA underwent four PCR rounds using SP2 and nested alpha and beta constant-region primers. One entry per CDR3 protein, called by TCRdb with MiXCR from the UMI-ligation and nested PCR reads. The repertoire holds around 40,000 distinct CDR3 sequences, about an eighth seen once, with 22% in the top ten. Comment on this clonotype: The antigen is not known.

CDR1 and CDR2 from the germline V gene are SGHAT and FQNNGV. V was trimmed by 5 bases and J by 7 bases, leaving 15 bases between them. The CDR3 has 14 residues. The TCR comes from a human donor in good health. Sequencing was done on a sample of effector memory CD4+ T cells from blood. Noted subset: effector memory, CD45RA- CD27-. The V call is TRBV11-2, the J call TRBJ2-1; D may be TRBD1 or TRBD2 (5 bases each). The CDR3: CASSTPGTLNEQFF. The CDR3 coding sequence is TGTGCCAGCAGCACCCCCGGGACGTTGAATGAGCAGTTCTTC. Full variable domain (remainder filled in from reference TRBV11-2 and TRBJ2-1): EAGVAQSPRYKIIEKRQSVAFWCNPISGHATLYWYQQILGQGPKLLIQFQNNGVVDDSQLPKDRFSAERLKGVDSTLKIQPAKLEDSAVYLCASSTPGTLNEQFFGPGTRLTVL.